Following are 9 T cell receptor beta chains from one sample sequenced in a study of T cell responses to AZD1222 COVID-19 vaccine. TCRdb keeps only in-frame clones here, not all; method: immunoSEQ multiplex PCR. The sample yields roughly 110,000 clones, roughly nine tenths seen once. The source was peripheral blood, collected on day 0 of AZD1222 vaccination. The origin of the receptors is an adult in good health.

The gene calls are TRBV6-1 and TRBJ2-3; D unresolved. CDR1 MNHNS and CDR2 SASEGT come from the germline V gene. This CDR3 has 16 residues. Trimming took 2 bases from V and 0 from J, leaving 12 bases between them. CDR3 coding DNA: TGTGCCAGCAGTGAAATCGGCGGTTCTAGCACAGATACGCAGTATTTT. Translated: CASSEIGGSSTDTQYF.

J is TRBJ1-5 and V is TRBV19; TRBD1 agrees at 10 bases. The CDR3 covers 15 residues. Trimming took 4 bases from V and 2 from J; bases not matched to a gene: 2. In germline, CDR1 is LNHDA, CDR2 SQIVND (reference sequence). The CDR3 DNA sequence: TGTGCCAGTAGTACGGGGACAGGGGGCAATCAGCCCCAGCATTTT. The encoded protein is CASSTGTGGNQPQHF.

V gene TRBV30 combines with J gene TRBJ2-7, with TRBD1 matching over 9 bases. The J segment lost 4 bases and the V segment lost 3 bases, leaving 7 bases of the junction unmatched. The CDR3 is 14 amino acids. Germline V gene data show CDR1 as GTSNPN and CDR2 as SVGIG (reference sequence). The CDR3 sequence is CAWRRTGDGYEQYF. The CDR3 bases are TGTGCCTGGAGGCGGACAGGGGACGGATACGAGCAGTACTTC.

V gene TRBV18 combines with J gene TRBJ1-1; D remains unclear. The CDR3 covers 14 residues. Germline values: CDR1 KGHSH, CDR2 LQKENI. With 2 bases removed from V and 1 base from J, the gap between germline ends came to 8 bases. The CDR3 is CASSPAGPNTEAFF. The CDR3 DNA follows: TGTGCCAGCTCACCAGCAGGACCGAACACTGAAGCTTTCTTT.

The genes are TRBV10-2 and TRBJ2-3; TRBD2 agrees at 11 bases. CDR1 is WSHSY, CDR2 SAAADI, per germline. The CDR3 is 17 amino acids. J was trimmed by 1 base and V by 6 bases; bases with no gene match: 9. The DNA of the CDR3 is TGCGCCAGCAGGACCATTAGCGGGGGGGCCGGCACAGATACGCAGTATTTT. Its protein product is CASRTISGGAGTDTQYF.

The chain combines TRBV9 with TRBJ1-2, with a tentative D call TRBD1 (6 bases). In germline, CDR1 is SGDLS, CDR2 YYNGEE. V was pared by 0 bases and J by 1 base, with 16 bases between. The CDR3 is 17 residues long. CDR3 nucleotides: TGTGCCAGCAGCGTAGGACCTACAGGGACCTTTAACTATGGCTACACCTTC. Its protein is CASSVGPTGTFNYGYTF.

This chain links TRBV29-1 with TRBJ1-2; D gene ambiguous. The germline gives CDR1 SQVTM, CDR2 ANQGSEA. V lost 7 bases to trimming and J lost 4 bases, with 13 bases between them. The CDR3 consists of 12 residues. In DNA form, the CDR3 reads TGCAGCGGATCCCGGGCCTCCTATGGCTACACCTTC. It is translated as CSGSRASYGYTF. The variable domain in full, with the rest retrieved from reference TRBV29-1 and TRBJ1-2, is SAVISQKPSRDICQRGTSLTIQCQVDSQVTMMFWYRQQPGQSLTLIATANQGSEATYESGFVIDKFPISRPNLTFSTLTVSNMSPEDSSIYLCSGSRASYGYTFGSGTRLTVV.

This chain connects TRBV9 to TRBJ2-2, with 13 positions matching TRBD2. The CDR3 has 18 residues. J lost 0 bases, V lost 0 bases, and 2 bases had no gene match. The germline V gene has CDR1 SGDLS and CDR2 YYNGEE. This chain's CDR3 is CASSVAGTSGTNTGELFF. CDR3 nucleotide sequence: TGTGCCAGCAGCGTAGCTGGGACTAGCGGGACGAACACCGGGGAGCTGTTTTTT.

This chain links TRBV7-7 with TRBJ1-5, with D unresolved. Trimming stripped 7 bases from V and 6 bases from J, with 10 bases between. The germline gives CDR1 SSHAT, CDR2 FNYEAQ (reference sequence). The CDR3 has 12 amino acids. This CDR3 is CASIAACQPQHF. The CDR3 DNA follows: TGTGCCAGCATAGCGGCTTGTCAGCCCCAGCATTTT. Looking up the rest from reference TRBV7-7 and TRBJ1-5 gives the full variable domain: GAGVSQSPRYKVTKRGQDVTLRCDPISSHATLYWYQQALGQGPEFLTYFNYEAQPDKSGLPSDRFSAERPEGSISTLTIQRTEQRDSAMYRCASIAACQPQHFGDGTRLSIL.